This record covers a single TCR beta chain. This receptor's antigen is unknown. No base qualities exist here, and no much larger clone lies one base off it. The data were taken from a study of blood T cells in healthy people across ages (dated by TCRdb to 2014 to 2015). In terms of the full investigation: In model experiments, roughly one uniquely barcoded TCR beta cDNA molecule per two T cells was captured by template switching. To track age-related changes in TCR beta repertoire diversity, the study relied on deep sequencing normalized with unique cDNA molecular identifiers. The donors were split into four age groups: young (average about 16 years), middle-aged (roughly 40), aged (62) and long-lived (under 90). Donors of different ages were randomly distributed across sequencing lanes to avoid experimental bias. Two additional independent replicas of 1 million unique cDNA reads from the same blood draw were analyzed for two donors (one aged 18 to 29 and one aged 80 or older). Broader findings and caveats from the paper: Compared with the aged group, more naive CD4+ T cells, fewer expanded clones and increased TCR diversity were shown by the long-lived group, suggesting age selection. Total diversity estimates from one million sequenced T cells were considered lower bounds and underestimates. Bulk unsorted PBMC profiling prevented conclusive comparison of naive and antigen-experienced compartments. Observed TCR beta diversity correlated strongly with the percentage of naive T cells measured by flow cytometry. Donor CMV infection status was unknown, potentially confounding age-related changes in expanded clonotypes. Observed TCR beta diversity per million T cells fell roughly linearly with age, and a significant reduction was already apparent by age around 36.

Donors were 39 systemically healthy Caucasian individuals from Russia aged roughly 6 to 100 years. Ten milliliters of peripheral blood were drawn from each donor into EDTA-treated Vacutainer tubes. Ficoll-Paque density-gradient centrifugation was used to isolate PBMCs, with at least 6.5 million per sample. Total RNA, at least 6 micrograms per sample, was extracted from PBMCs with Trizol reagent. Naive CD45RAhigh/CD27high T cell percentages were measured by flow cytometry on a PBMC aliquot from every donor. CDR1 and CDR2, looked up from the germline V gene, are SGHTA and FQGTGA. V trim: 4 bases; J trim: 8 bases; unmatched bases: 4. The CDR3 measures 14 amino acids from cysteine to phenylalanine. Only the CDR3 DNA is retained, 42 bases long and in frame from the first base. The library came from 5' RACE. TCRdb lists the instrument as Illumina HiSeq 2500. A second roughly 6 to 11 cycle PCR used a sample-barcoded 5' primer and a J-beta primer mix. A template-switch 5' adaptor carrying 12 random nucleotides introduced a unique molecular identifier onto each TCR beta cDNA molecule. At least 3 million CDR3-containing paired-end reads were obtained from each sample. All of the RNA was converted into first-strand cDNA using the Mint cDNA synthesis kit, with a TRBC-specific oligonucleotide serving as the primer. Following uracil-DNA glycosylase treatment, a first 18-cycle PCR with universal primers M1SS and BC2_uni_R was performed on all cDNA. From the authors' description of their analysis: For normalization, 1 million high-quality reads, each with a distinct molecular identifier, were randomly selected from each sample. Instead of being binned into consensus sequences, reads with shared molecular identifiers were discarded. MiTCR, set to a Q25 quality threshold and the strictest error-elimination algorithm, was used for CDR3 identification, clonotype clustering and error correction. A nonparametric unseen species model using Euler transformation provided a lower-bound estimate of total TCR beta diversity. TCRdb reran the public reads through fastp at Q25 and MiXCR, keeping productive beta chains. One record per CDR3 amino acid sequence lists the most common genes and DNA. Here the V and J calls rest on TCRdb's processing, not on the authors' analysis. The sample has about 1.8 million distinct CDR3 sequences on record, less than 50% of them singletons. The ten largest clones take up 2.1% of the sample.

The receptor was derived from a woman in her forties in good health. Sequenced material: blood. The chain couples TRBV7-3 to TRBJ2-1; TRBD1 aligns with 11 central bases. The CDR3 amino acid sequence is: CASSYGQGADEQFF. Here is the DNA: TGTGCCAGCAGCTATGGACAGGGGGCGGATGAGCAGTTCTTC.